This TCR beta chain was found in a study of regulatory T cells in long-lasting Graves disease. Study observations and caveats: Compared with new cases, persistent Graves' patients showed reduced TCR diversity.

Regarding this clonotype: No antigen is known for it.

Relying on iRepertoire HTBI primers and Arm-PCR of CDR3 regions, the team built TCR beta libraries. TCRdb called the multiplex PCR reads again in MiXCR, with one record for every CDR3 protein. The data show about 440,000 distinct CDR3 sequences, about 15% seen once. This sample's time point: newly diagnosed GD, antithyroid drugs for less than 3 months. RNA extracted from PBMCs served as the sequencing template. As collected, the peripheral blood samples measured 7 to 9.5 milliliters each and went into EDTA tubes. These data were also reused for a study on T cells in Graves' hyperthyroidism and ophthalmopathy. From that paper: Researchers ran a first-round RT-PCR on the TCR CDR3 using the HTBI primer set.

The sequence derives from a woman under 40 with Graves disease. The sample was peripheral blood mononuclear cells (PBMCs), taken at new diagnosis, from a patient treated with antithyroid drugs.

CDR3: CASSYFLAGGRTDTQYF. DNA for the CDR3: TGTGCCAGCAGCTACTTCCTAGCGGGAGGGAGGACAGATACGCAGTATTTT. The chain is built from TRBV7-2 and TRBJ2-3; 12 bases match TRBD2. The CDR3 sequence is 17 residues long. Trimming took 4 bases from V and 3 from J; bases not matched to a gene: 8. Germline-derived CDR1 and CDR2 are SGHTA and FQGNSA.